Each of the 7 T cell receptor beta chains below was sequenced from the same sample in a study of preoperative IRX-2 immunotherapy in early breast cancer. Method: immunoSEQ multiplex PCR; TCRdb's copy keeps in-frame clones and lacks some. The sample holds tens of thousands of clones; around 82% are singletons and the top ten take roughly 1.5%. Treatment given: preoperative locoregional IRX-2 cytokine immunotherapy. The specimen was lymph node tissue, collected after IRX-2 immunotherapy. The receptors derive from a human donor with breast cancer.

The V and J genes are TRBV28 and TRBJ2-7; 11 bases map to TRBD1. From germline, CDR1 is MDHEN and CDR2 SYDVKM. The CDR3 is 16 residues long. Unmatched junction bases numbered 12, after V lost 10 bases and J lost 1 base. The CDR3 DNA reads TGTGCCATCCGACCTGGCCGGGACAGGGGGTCCTACGAGCAGTACTTC. Translation: CAIRPGRDRGSYEQYF.

The chain recombines TRBV5-1 with TRBJ1-2; the match to TRBD1 covers 9 bases. V lost 2 bases and J lost 4; bases outside the gene matches: 3. CDR1 and CDR2 (germline): SGHRS, YFSETQ. The CDR3 loop spans 14 amino acids. CDR3 in amino acids: CASSLGQGSYGYTF. DNA of the CDR3: TGCGCCAGCAGCTTAGGACAGGGGTCCTATGGCTACACCTTC.

V and J are TRBV6-4 and TRBJ1-5; no firm D call. The germline gives CDR1 MRHNA, CDR2 SNTAGT. Trimming took off 3 bases at V and 5 bases at J, with 5 bases between the two ends. This CDR3 comprises 12 residues. Written as DNA, the CDR3 is TGTGCCAGCAGTGAACGGGATCAGCCCCAGCATTTT. Its translation: CASSERDQPQHF.

V usage is TRBV6-8 and J usage is TRBJ2-1; D remains ambiguous. There are 14 residues in the CDR3. Germline CDR1 reads MNHGY; CDR2 reads SAAAGT. The V gene lost 6 bases and the J gene lost 4 bases, with 13 bases spanning the gap. CDR3 region: CASSEPIGYNEQFF. CDR3 bases: TGTGCCAGCAGCGAGCCGATAGGGTACAATGAGCAGTTCTTC.

The J gene is TRBJ2-5, the V gene TRBV11-3, with 14 bases aligning to TRBD2. Per germline, CDR1 SGHNT and CDR2 YENEEA. Trimming removed 5 bases from V and 5 bases from J; junction bases left unmatched: 1. The CDR3 covers 14 residues. In nucleotides, the CDR3 is TGTGCCAGCAGCCGGACTAGCGGGGGGGAGACCCAGTACTTC. It is translated as CASSRTSGGETQYF. The variable domain in full, completed from reference TRBV11-3 and TRBJ2-5, reads EAGVVQSPRYKIIEKKQPVAFWCNPISGHNTLYWYLQNLGQGPELLIRYENEEAVDDSQLPKDRFSAERLKGVDSTLKIQPAELGDSAVYLCASSRTSGGETQYFGPGTRLLVL.

V gene TRBV19 combines with J gene TRBJ1-1; no definite D call. The CDR3 runs to 12 residues. In germline, CDR1 is LNHDA, CDR2 SQIVND (reference sequence). Trimming took off 2 bases at V and 7 bases at J, with 8 bases between the two ends. The CDR3 loop is CASSIQGNEAFF. DNA for the CDR3: TGTGCCAGTAGTATACAAGGTAATGAAGCTTTCTTT.

The V and J genes are TRBV11-3 and TRBJ1-2; TRBD1 is a possible D gene (5 bases). Germline V CDR1 and CDR2: SGHNT, YENEEA. V was shortened by 4 bases and J by 0 bases, with 12 bases between the two germline ends. The CDR3 sequence is 15 residues long. In DNA form, the CDR3 reads TGTGCCAGCAGCTACTCAGGGAGCCCTAACTATGGCTACACCTTC. Protein sequence: CASSYSGSPNYGYTF.